These T cell receptor beta chains were read from a single sample in a study of blood T cell repertoires in COVID-19. TCRdb's table, derived via immunoSEQ multiplex PCR, lists solely in-frame clones and lacks some. The sample has roughly 350,000 clones, 75% to 90% seen once. What was sequenced was peripheral blood. These receptors came from a woman aged 45-65 years with COVID-19, enrolled during active disease. Both conserved end residues are part of each CDR3. The D gene is left open where the match is weak. Rows may omit the clone size; those that give it use once, few, many or a size class.

v_gene	j_gene	abundance	d_gene	CDR3aa	CDR3nt
TRBV7-2	TRBJ2-7	NA	TRBD2	CASSLSWRESVYEQYF	TGTGCCAGCAGCTTATCTTGGCGGGAGTCCGTCTACGAGCAGTACTTC
TRBV5-1	TRBJ2-5	NA	NA	CASRVQGSQETQYF	TGCGCCAGCAGGGTACAGGGATCCCAAGAGACCCAGTACTTC
TRBV5-4	TRBJ2-3	once	TRBD1	CASSLYRTGFGSDTQYF	TGTGCCAGCAGCTTGTACCGGACAGGGTTCGGATCAGATACGCAGTATTTT
TRBV7-2	TRBJ1-1	NA	NA	CASSLAIGGFEAFF	TGTGCCAGCAGCTTAGCTATAGGGGGATTTGAAGCTTTCTTT
TRBV6-4	TRBJ2-1	few	TRBD2	CASSEPSSGNNEQFF	TGTGCCAGCAGTGAGCCTTCTAGCGGGAACAATGAGCAGTTCTTC
TRBV27	TRBJ2-1	NA	TRBD2	CASSLAVGRAYEQFF	TGTGCCAGCAGTTTGGCGGTCGGGAGGGCCTATGAGCAGTTCTTC
TRBV11-2	TRBJ2-5	NA	TRBD2	CASSPFGGRETQYF	TGTGCCAGCAGCCCCTTCGGGGGGAGAGAGACCCAGTACTTC
TRBV6-1	TRBJ1-2	once	NA	CASSERPGQLGGYTF	TGTGCCAGCAGTGAACGTCCCGGACAGCTTGGTGGCTACACCTTC
TRBV7-9	TRBJ1-1	once	TRBD1	CASSTGTGGEKAFF	TGTGCCAGCAGCACCGGGACAGGGGGCGAAAAAGCTTTCTTT
TRBV4-3	TRBJ2-3	NA	TRBD1	CASSQQGAGTDTQYF	TGCGCCAGCAGCCAACAGGGGGCGGGAACAGATACGCAGTATTTT
TRBV5-1	TRBJ1-2	NA	NA	CASSLAAQGLGYTF	TGCGCCAGCAGCTTGGCCGCGCAGGGTCTTGGCTACACCTTC
TRBV5-6	TRBJ1-2	NA	NA	CASSPGILYGYTF	TGTGCCAGCAGCCCAGGGATACTCTATGGCTACACCTTC
TRBV5-1	TRBJ2-2	NA	TRBD2	CASSLEPSGAGELFF	TGCGCCAGCAGCTTGGAGCCTAGCGGGGCCGGGGAGCTGTTTTTT